Below are 20 T cell receptor beta chains sequenced from a single sample in a study of radiotherapy plus CTLA-4 blockade in lung cancer. Only in-frame clones appear in the TCRdb table, and some are missing; sequencing was by immunoSEQ multiplex PCR. The sample has 95,000 to 150,000 clones, 85% to 90% seen once. Sequencing was performed on peripheral blood, taken from a patient treated with radiotherapy plus ipilimumab. The receptors stem from a human donor with non-small cell lung cancer that progressed on radiotherapy plus ipilimumab.

V is TRBV19 and J is TRBJ2-2; D gene uncertain. This CDR3 has 14 residues. The germline V and J ends were trimmed by 2 bases and 6 bases, with 10 bases remaining between them. Germline CDR1 LNHDA, CDR2 SQIVND (reference sequence). The CDR3 nucleotides are TGTGCCAGTAGTATATTTGGGGTCGCCGGGGAGCTGTTTTTT. This sequence encodes CASSIFGVAGELFF.

The genes are TRBV29-1 and TRBJ1-1, with a tentative D call TRBD1 (6 bases). CDR3 length: 11 residues. V was clipped by 7 bases and J by 11 bases, with 17 bases between them. Germline CDR1 reads SQVTM; CDR2 reads ANQGSEA. The CDR3 loop is CSGGAARFAFF. CDR3 DNA: TGCAGCGGGGGGGCAGCTCGATTTGCTTTCTTT.

This chain links TRBV19 with TRBJ2-7; D is tentatively TRBD1 or TRBD2 (6 bases each). CDR1 and CDR2 (germline): LNHDA, SQIVND (reference sequence). The CDR3 covers 18 residues. V was trimmed by 5 bases and J by 2 bases, leaving 25 bases between them. CDR3 sequence: CASSLPPISGGGTYEQYF. In DNA form, the CDR3 reads TGTGCCAGTAGTCTCCCACCAATCTCTGGGGGCGGGACCTACGAGCAGTACTTC. Full variable domain (remainder filled in from reference TRBV19 and TRBJ2-7): DGGITQSPKYLFRKEGQNVTLSCEQNLNHDAMYWYRQDPGQGLRLIYYSQIVNDFQKGDIAEGYSVSREKKESFPLTVTSAQKNPTAFYLCASSLPPISGGGTYEQYFGPGTRLTVT.

The chain couples TRBV27 to TRBJ2-1, with TRBD2 as a possible D gene (6 bases). CDR3 length equals 15 residues. The V and J ends lost 4 bases and 8 bases respectively, with 18 bases between them. Germline lookup yields CDR1 MNHEY and CDR2 SMNVEV (reference sequence). This CDR3 is CASSSIGLRPHEQFF. CDR3 nucleotides: TGTGCCAGCAGTTCTATCGGACTACGTCCCCATGAGCAGTTCTTC.

The chain carries TRBV6-5 and TRBJ2-1, with a possible D match to TRBD2 (6 bases). In germline, CDR1 is MNHEY, CDR2 SVGAGI. The CDR3 has 13 amino acids. With 8 bases removed from V and 6 bases from J, the gap between germline ends came to 14 bases. CDR3 amino acids: CASGLGGLNEQFF. The CDR3 coding sequence is TGTGCCAGCGGGTTGGGGGGACTCAATGAGCAGTTCTTC.

The rearrangement links TRBV7-2 to TRBJ2-3; 7 nucleotides agree with TRBD1. Trimming at V came to 6 bases and at J to 10 bases, leaving 25 bases not matched to a gene. The germline CDR1 and CDR2 sequences are SGHTA and FQGNSA. The CDR3 totals 18 residues. The CDR3 region has the DNA TGTGCCAGCAGGTTCCCTCACTCAACACCCAAGGGGGCCTTACCGCAGTATTTT. Residues: CASRFPHSTPKGALPQYF.

The CDR3 loop is CASSEYSRAGYTF. The CDR3 DNA reads TGTGCCAGCAGTGAATATTCCAGGGCTGGCTACACCTTC. This rearrangement joins TRBV25-1 to TRBJ1-2, with D possibly matching TRBD1 (5 bases). This CDR3 contains 13 residues. Germline values: CDR1 MGHDK, CDR2 SYGVNS. V lost 0 bases, J lost 7 bases, and 9 bases lay in between.

This clone showed up just a few times. V and J are TRBV4-1 and TRBJ1-1; D perhaps matches TRBD1 (5 bases). Trimming stripped 3 bases from V and 0 bases from J, with 14 bases between. CDR1 and CDR2 from the germline V gene are MGHRA and YSYEKL. CDR3 size: 16 residues. Here the CDR3 DNA reads TGCGCCAGCAGCCACTCAGGGAGGGGTATGAACACTGAAGCTTTCTTT. Translation: CASSHSGRGMNTEAFF.

The rearrangement joins TRBV2 to TRBJ1-1; D remains unclear. The CDR3 has 13 residues. CDR1 is SNHLY, CDR2 FYNNEI, per germline. The V end was cut by 8 bases, the J end by 3 bases, with 13 bases between. The CDR3 DNA sequence: TGTGCCAGCTGGGAAACCGGGCACACTGAAGCTTTCTTT. This sequence encodes CASWETGHTEAFF.

This chain joins TRBV19 and TRBJ2-7; a weak D match, TRBD2 (6 bases). CDR3 length: 15 amino acids. CDR1 is LNHDA and CDR2 is SQIVND in the germline V gene (reference sequence). The ends were cut back, 8 bases at V and 5 bases at J, with 22 bases in the middle. CDR3 coding DNA: TGTGCCAGTGGCCCGGAGCGGGCCATCGGACACGAGCAGTACTTC. The encoded protein is CASGPERAIGHEQYF.

The genes are TRBV27 and TRBJ2-7; 9 positions agree with TRBD1. The CDR3 is made up of 15 amino acids. CDR1 and CDR2 from the germline V gene are MNHEY and SMNVEV (reference sequence). V lost 5 bases to trimming and J lost 4 bases; unmatched junction nucleotides: 9. The CDR3 DNA sequence: TGTGCCAGCAGTGATCATGGACAGGGGAGGTACGAGCAGTACTTC. It yields the protein CASSDHGQGRYEQYF.

This clone has more than one count but fewer than ten. The rearrangement uses TRBV19 and TRBJ2-2; 8 nucleotides agree with TRBD2. The CDR3 has 15 amino acids. The ends lost 8 bases at V and 2 bases at J; junction bases unmatched: 7. The germline gives CDR1 LNHDA, CDR2 SQIVND (reference sequence). In DNA, the CDR3 is TGTGCCAGTGGGGGAAGCGGGAGAAACACCGGGGAGCTGTTTTTT. This encodes CASGGSGRNTGELFF.

The chain uses TRBV29-1 and TRBJ2-1; a weak D match, TRBD2 (6 bases). The CDR3 contains 14 residues. Trimming removed 6 bases from V and 0 bases from J, with 12 bases in between. In germline, CDR1 is SQVTM, CDR2 ANQGSEA. The DNA of the CDR3 is TGCAGCGTCCTACTAGCAGGCTCCTACAATGAGCAGTTCTTC. Protein product: CSVLLAGSYNEQFF.

The chain has TRBV5-1 and TRBJ2-1, with 10 bases that match TRBD2. The CDR3 sequence is 18 residues long. Germline V CDR1 and CDR2: SGHRS, YFSETQ. Trimming at V came to 0 bases and at J to 4 bases, leaving 10 bases not matched to a gene. CDR3 in amino acids: CASSLAPPAGGQYNEQFF. CDR3 DNA: TGCGCCAGCAGCTTGGCGCCTCCAGCGGGAGGGCAATACAATGAGCAGTTCTTC.

The chain uses TRBV5-1 and TRBJ2-1; 12 bases align to TRBD2. Germline V gene data show CDR1 as SGHRS and CDR2 as YFSETQ. The CDR3 consists of 15 residues. The V and J ends lost 2 bases and 8 bases, in that order; junction bases with no gene match: 5. The CDR3, as DNA: TGCGCCAGCAGCTTCACTAGCGGGAGGATCTATGAGCAGTTCTTC. Translated, it gives CASSFTSGRIYEQFF. Full variable domain (missing parts from reference TRBV5-1 and TRBJ2-1): KAGVTQTPRYLIKTRGQQVTLSCSPISGHRSVSWYQQTPGQGLQFLFEYFSETQRNKGNFPGRFSGRQFSNSRSEMNVSTLELGDSALYLCASSFTSGRIYEQFFGPGTRLTVL.

As DNA, the CDR3 is TGTGCCAGCGGGCCTTCCCCAGATACGCAGTATTTT. As protein: CASGPSPDTQYF. The chain is built from TRBV19 and TRBJ2-3; D unresolved. The V and J ends lost 9 bases and 4 bases respectively, with 11 bases between them. The CDR3 runs 12 residues. The germline V gene encodes CDR1 LNHDA and CDR2 SQIVND (reference sequence).

The rearrangement joins TRBV6-1 to TRBJ2-7; D may be TRBD1 (5 bases). This CDR3 comprises 12 residues. CDR1 and CDR2 from the germline V gene are MNHNS and SASEGT. Trimming took 6 bases from V and 4 from J, leaving 10 bases between them. CDR3 sequence (DNA): TGTGCCAGCAGCCCTACAGGATACGAGCAGTACTTC. This translates into CASSPTGYEQYF.

J is TRBJ2-2 and V is TRBV10-3; D is uncertain. Trimming pared 3 bases from V and 3 bases from J, leaving 5 bases between. Germline assignment: CDR1 ENHRY and CDR2 SYGVKD. The CDR3 contains 13 residues. CDR3 region: CAISDTYTGELFF. The CDR3 nucleotides read TGTGCCATCAGTGATACTTACACCGGGGAGCTGTTTTTT.

The CDR3 nucleotides are TGTGCCAGCAGCGATATGACCGAGGGGGACAGCCAAGAGACCCAGTACTTC. As protein: CASSDMTEGDSQETQYF. The genes are TRBV5-6 and TRBJ2-5; 7 positions agree with TRBD1. V was clipped by 4 bases and J by 1 base; unmatched bases: 13. Germline V gene sequence: CDR1 SGHDT, CDR2 YYEEEE. The CDR3 runs to 17 residues.

J is TRBJ2-3 and V is TRBV11-3; D possibly uses TRBD1 or TRBD2 (5 bases each). The V end was cut by 10 bases, the J end by 2 bases, with 16 bases between. Germline lookup yields CDR1 SGHNT and CDR2 YENEEA. The CDR3 consists of 14 residues. The CDR3: CATSPGPYTDTQYF. CDR3 sequence (DNA): TGTGCCACATCGCCGGGACCCTACACAGATACGCAGTATTTT. The full variable domain, rest sourced from reference TRBV11-3 and TRBJ2-3, is EAGVVQSPRYKIIEKKQPVAFWCNPISGHNTLYWYLQNLGQGPELLIRYENEEAVDDSQLPKDRFSAERLKGVDSTLKIQPAELGDSAVYLCATSPGPYTDTQYFGPGTRLTVL.